This TCR beta chain was found in a study of blood T cell repertoires in COVID-19. The wider study: Researchers got acute and convalescent COVID-19 samples from the United States, Italy and Spain. PBMCs, B-cell-depleted T cells, or T cells provided the cDNA or gDNA that made up the material.

This CDR3 is built from 13 residues. Trimming cost V 5 bases and J 5 bases; bases outside gene matches: 5. In the original workflow: Amplification of reference gene primers provided the estimated nucleated cell counts. Sequencing was performed with immunoSEQ multiplex PCR; in TCRdb, only in-frame clones are kept and a portion is missing. V and J calls and clone size are those listed in that table; D and trimming were worked out from the DNA. The data show fewer than 300,000 clones, approximately 86% seen once. V gene TRBV12-3 or TRBV12-4 combines with J gene TRBJ1-2, with 7 bases aligning to TRBD1. This TCR came from a man aged 35 to 55 who had recovered from COVID-19. Sample: peripheral blood. CDR3 DNA sequence: TGTGCCAGCAGTCGGACAGGATTATATGGCTACACCTTC. It codes for CASSRTGLYGYTF.